The clone carrying this T cell receptor beta chain turned up a few times. Its antigen is as yet unknown. The data are from a study of T cell clones after liver transplantation. Study in general: Post-transplant blood was tracked for graft-donor-reactive T cell clones identified in a pre-transplant mixed lymphocyte reaction.

The repertoire was sequenced with immunoSEQ multiplex PCR; TCRdb's copy has only in-frame clones and lacks some. The table includes approximately 70,000 clones, under 90% detected once. The CDR3 consists of 15 residues. The germline V gene encodes CDR1 SGDLS and CDR2 YYNGEE. The ends were cut back, 4 bases at V and 5 bases at J, with 18 bases in the middle. General observations from the study: A larger donor-reactive than third-party decline suggested partial antigen-specific deletion. Conclusions were preliminary, with small, heterogeneous patient groups.

The sample consisted of CD4+ T cells from blood, taken around 48 months after liver transplant. This chain uses TRBV9 with TRBJ2-5; TRBD1 is a possible D gene (6 bases). This clonotype originated in a human patient who received a liver transplant. Some T cells could come from the graft donor. This CDR3 is CASSQTNRDRETQYF. In DNA form, the CDR3 reads TGTGCCAGCAGCCAAACAAACAGGGATCGGGAGACCCAGTACTTC.